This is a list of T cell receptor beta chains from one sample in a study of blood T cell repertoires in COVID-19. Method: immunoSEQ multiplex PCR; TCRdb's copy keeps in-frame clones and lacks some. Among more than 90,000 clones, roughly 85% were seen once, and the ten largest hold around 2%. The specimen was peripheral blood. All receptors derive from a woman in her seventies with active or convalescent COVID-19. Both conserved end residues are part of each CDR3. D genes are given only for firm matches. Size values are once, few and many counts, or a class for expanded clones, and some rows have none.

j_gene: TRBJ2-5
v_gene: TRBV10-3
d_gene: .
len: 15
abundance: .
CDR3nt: TGTGCCATCAGTGAGTCGAACGGGGGACTAGAGACCCAGTACTTC
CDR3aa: CAISESNGGLETQYF

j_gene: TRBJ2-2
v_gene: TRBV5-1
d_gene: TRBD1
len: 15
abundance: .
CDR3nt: TGCGCCAGCAGCGCGGGACAGGGGAGCACCGGGGAGCTGTTTTTT
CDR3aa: CASSAGQGSTGELFF

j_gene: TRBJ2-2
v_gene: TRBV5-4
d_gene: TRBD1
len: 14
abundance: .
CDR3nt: TGTGCCAGCAGAAAACAGGGGGCAGGCGGGGAGCTGTTTTTT
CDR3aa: CASRKQGAGGELFF

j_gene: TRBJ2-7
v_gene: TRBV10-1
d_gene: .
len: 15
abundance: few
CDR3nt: TGCGCCAGCAGTGAGTCCCTCGGGGGATCCTACGAGCAGTACTTC
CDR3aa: CASSESLGGSYEQYF

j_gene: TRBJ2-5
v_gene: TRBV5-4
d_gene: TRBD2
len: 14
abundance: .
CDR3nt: TGTGCCAGCAGCGCCGGGGGGGCCGGGGAGACCCAGTACTTC
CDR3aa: CASSAGGAGETQYF

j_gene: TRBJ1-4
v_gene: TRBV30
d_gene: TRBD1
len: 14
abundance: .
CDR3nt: TGTGCCTGGAGTGAGGGACAGGGGTATGAAAAACTGTTTTTT
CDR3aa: CAWSEGQGYEKLFF

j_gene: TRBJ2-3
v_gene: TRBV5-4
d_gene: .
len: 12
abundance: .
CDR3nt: TGTGCCAGCAGCTCGCTTAAGCATACGCAGTATTTT
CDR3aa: CASSSLKHTQYF

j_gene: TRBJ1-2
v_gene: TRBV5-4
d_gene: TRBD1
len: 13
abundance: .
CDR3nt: TGTGCCAGCAGCACGGGACAGGGTGAAGGCTACACCTTC
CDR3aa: CASSTGQGEGYTF

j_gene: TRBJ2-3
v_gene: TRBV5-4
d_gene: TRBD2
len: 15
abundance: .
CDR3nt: TGTGCCAGCGGGACAGCGGGGGGGCCCACAGATACGCAGTATTTT
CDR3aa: CASGTAGGPTDTQYF

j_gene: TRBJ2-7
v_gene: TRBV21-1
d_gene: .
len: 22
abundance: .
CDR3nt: TGTGCCAGCACCCGGGACAGATCCGGGACTAGCGGGAGGGGCGAGGACTCCTACGAGCAGTACTTC
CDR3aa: CASTRDRSGTSGRGEDSYEQYF

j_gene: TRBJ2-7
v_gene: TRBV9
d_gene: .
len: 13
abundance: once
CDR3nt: TGTGCCAGCAGCGTTTCGACAAAACACGAGCAGTACTTC
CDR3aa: CASSVSTKHEQYF

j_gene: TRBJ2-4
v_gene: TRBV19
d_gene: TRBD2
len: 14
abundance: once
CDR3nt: TGTGCCAGTAGTAGACTAGCGGGGAAAAACATTCAGTACTTC
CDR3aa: CASSRLAGKNIQYF

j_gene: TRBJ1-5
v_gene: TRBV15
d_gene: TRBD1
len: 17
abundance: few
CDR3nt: TGTGCCACCAGCAGAGGGACAGGGGGCGGCTCGGGGCAGCCCCAGCATTTT
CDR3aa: CATSRGTGGGSGQPQHF

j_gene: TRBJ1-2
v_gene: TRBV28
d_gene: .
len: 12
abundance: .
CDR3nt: TGTGCCAGCAGTTCCGCCCGGGGGGGCTACACCTTC
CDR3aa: CASSSARGGYTF

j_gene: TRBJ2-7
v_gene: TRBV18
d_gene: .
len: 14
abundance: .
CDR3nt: TGTGCCAGCTCACCAGACAGGAGCTCCTACGAGCAGTACTTC
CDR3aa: CASSPDRSSYEQYF

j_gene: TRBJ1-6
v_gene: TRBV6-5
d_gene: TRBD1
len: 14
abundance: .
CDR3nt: TGTGCCAGCAGAAGGACAGGGGATAATTCACCCCTCCACTTT
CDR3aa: CASRRTGDNSPLHF

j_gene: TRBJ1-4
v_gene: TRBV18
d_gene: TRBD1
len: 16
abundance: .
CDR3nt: TGTGCCAGCTCACGGGCCGGGACAGGACTGGGGGAAAAACTGTTTTTT
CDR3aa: CASSRAGTGLGEKLFF

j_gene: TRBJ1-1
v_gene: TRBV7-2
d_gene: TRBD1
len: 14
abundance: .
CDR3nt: TGTGCCAGCAGCACACAGGGGTTGAACACTGAAGCTTTCTTT
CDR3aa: CASSTQGLNTEAFF

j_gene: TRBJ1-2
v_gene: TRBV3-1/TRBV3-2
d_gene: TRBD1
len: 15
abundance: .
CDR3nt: TGTGCCAGCAGCCAACCGGGACAGGGGTATTTTGGCTACACCTTC
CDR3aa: CASSQPGQGYFGYTF

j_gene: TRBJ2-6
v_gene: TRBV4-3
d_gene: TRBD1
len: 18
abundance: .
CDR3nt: TGCGCCAGCAGCCAAGAGGGACAGGGGCGCTCTGGGGCCAACGTCCTGACTTTC
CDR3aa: CASSQEGQGRSGANVLTF

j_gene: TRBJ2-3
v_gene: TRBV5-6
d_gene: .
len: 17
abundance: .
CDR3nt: TGTGCCAGCAGCTTCATTGGTGGGGGGACGATCACAGATACGCAGTATTTT
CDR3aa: CASSFIGGGTITDTQYF

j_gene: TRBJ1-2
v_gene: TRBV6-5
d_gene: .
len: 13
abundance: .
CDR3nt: TGTGCCAGCACTCGGACAGCGGACTATGGCTACACCTTC
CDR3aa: CASTRTADYGYTF

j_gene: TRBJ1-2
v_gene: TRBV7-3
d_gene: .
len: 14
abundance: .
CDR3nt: TGTGCCAGCAGCCCCCCCGGGGGGCCCTATGGCTACACCTTC
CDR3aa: CASSPPGGPYGYTF

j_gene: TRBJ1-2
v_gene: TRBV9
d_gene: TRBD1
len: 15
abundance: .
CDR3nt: TGTGCCAGCAGCGTCGCCGGGACAGGGGTCTATGGCTACACCTTC
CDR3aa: CASSVAGTGVYGYTF